The TCR beta chain described here comes from a study of T cells expressing NK-cell markers. Study-level background: Seven donors tested HCMV-seropositive and one tested seronegative among the eight sequenced. The study, taken as a whole, reports: In several donors, these clonotypes also led the CD3+CD56-NKG2C+ fraction. Evidence did not settle whether expanded NKG2C+ T cell clones targeted HCMV. In roughly six donors, dominant NKG2C+ clonotypes were about 1.0-7.0% of CD8+ T cells.

With regard to this clonotype: The antigen is undetermined.

TCRdb reprocessed the 5' RACE reads; each CDR3 protein has one entry and no DNA is given. Seen in this sample are 450,000 to 600,000 distinct CDR3 sequences; the ten most common clones hold around 4%. The sample consisted of blood T cells: a sorted CD56 or NKG2C T cell subset, CD4+ or CD8+ T cells, or bulk PBMC T cells (not recorded which). This TCR was sampled from a man between 18 and 35 years old in good health.

CDR3 in amino acids: CSAITSGRGNIQYF. The genes are TRBV20-1 and TRBJ2-4; checking the TCRdb D call of TRBD2 is not possible without DNA. Germline-derived CDR1 and CDR2 are DFQATT and SNEGSKA (reference sequence). The CDR3 is made up of 14 amino acids.